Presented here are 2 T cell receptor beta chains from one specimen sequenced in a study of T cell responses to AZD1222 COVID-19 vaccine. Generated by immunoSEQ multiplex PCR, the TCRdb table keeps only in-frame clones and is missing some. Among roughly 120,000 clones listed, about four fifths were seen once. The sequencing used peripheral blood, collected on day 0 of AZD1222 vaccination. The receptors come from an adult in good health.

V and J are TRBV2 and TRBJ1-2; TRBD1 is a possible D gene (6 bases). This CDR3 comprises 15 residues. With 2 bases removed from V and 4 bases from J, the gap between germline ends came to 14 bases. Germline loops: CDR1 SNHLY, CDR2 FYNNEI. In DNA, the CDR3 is TGTGCCAGCAGTGAAACTGGGGGCCGAGTCTATGGCTACACCTTC. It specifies CASSETGGRVYGYTF.

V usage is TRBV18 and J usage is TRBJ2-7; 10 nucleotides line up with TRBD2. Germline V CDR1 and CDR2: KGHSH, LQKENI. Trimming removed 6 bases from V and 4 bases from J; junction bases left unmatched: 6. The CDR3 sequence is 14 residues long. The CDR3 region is CASSDASGRYEQYF. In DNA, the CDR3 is TGTGCCAGCTCCGATGCTAGCGGGAGATACGAGCAGTACTTC. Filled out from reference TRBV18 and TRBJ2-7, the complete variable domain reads NAGVMQNPRHLVRRRGQEARLRCSPMKGHSHVYWYRQLPEEGLKFMVYLQKENIIDESGMPKERFSAEFPKEGPSILRIQQVVRGDSAAYFCASSDASGRYEQYFGPGTRLTVT.